Below, 16 T cell receptor beta chains from the same sample are listed, as sequenced in a study of OX40 agonist ivuxolimab in advanced cancers. Some clones are missing from TCRdb's copy, which holds only in-frame ones; the method was immunoSEQ multiplex PCR. The sample shows about 36,000 clones, 74% of them seen only once. Material: CD4+ or CD8+ T cells sorted from blood, obtained in a trial of the OX40 agonist ivuxolimab. Receptors originate from an adult with an advanced solid tumor such as melanoma, head and neck, liver or kidney cancer.

V and J are TRBV30 and TRBJ1-5, with D unresolved. CDR3 length equals 14 residues. V dropped 2 bases and J dropped 0 bases, with 8 bases sitting between them. CDR1 and CDR2 (germline): GTSNPN, SVGIG (reference sequence). CDR3: CAWSQDYSNQPQHF. CDR3 bases: TGTGCCTGGAGTCAGGACTATAGCAATCAGCCCCAGCATTTT. The variable domain in full, completed from reference TRBV30 and TRBJ1-5, reads SQTIHQWPATLVQPVGSPLSLECTVEGTSNPNLYWYRQAAGRGLQLLFYSVGIGQISSEVPQNLSASRPQDRQFILSSKKLLLSDSGFYLCAWSQDYSNQPQHFGDGTRLSIL.

The gene calls are TRBV10-2 and TRBJ2-1; 9 bases are shared with TRBD1. CDR1 and CDR2 from the germline V gene are WSHSY and SAAADI. The length of the CDR3 is 15 residues. J was trimmed by 4 bases and V by 5 bases; bases with no gene match: 6. The CDR3 is CASSHTGGAYNEQFF. The CDR3 nucleotides read TGCGCCAGCAGTCACACAGGGGGCGCTTACAATGAGCAGTTCTTC.

CDR3 amino acids: CATRGVEGNIQYF. Here the CDR3 DNA reads TGTGCCACCAGGGGGGTCGAGGGAAACATTCAGTACTTC. The chain couples TRBV25-1 to TRBJ2-4; D perhaps matches TRBD1 (7 bases). Germline V gene sequence: CDR1 MGHDK, CDR2 SYGVNS. Trimming stripped 10 bases from V and 6 bases from J, with 16 bases between. CDR3 length: 13 residues.

This clone was counted between two and nine times. The chain uses TRBV6-5 and TRBJ2-7; 11 bases fit TRBD2. The CDR3 extends over 15 amino acids. CDR1 and CDR2 from the germline V gene are MNHEY and SVGAGI. V was clipped by 6 bases and J by 2 bases; unmatched bases: 6. This CDR3 is CASSLLAGDPYEQYF. The CDR3 nucleotides read TGTGCCAGCAGCCTACTAGCGGGGGACCCCTACGAGCAGTACTTC.

The rearrangement uses TRBV7-9 and TRBJ1-1; the match to TRBD1 covers 7 bases. The CDR3 contains 14 residues. The V segment lost 3 bases and the J segment 6 bases; nucleotides outside the gene matches: 7. Germline lookup yields CDR1 SEHNR and CDR2 FQNEAQ (reference sequence). The CDR3 DNA reads as TGTGCCAGCAGCTTCCCGGGACAGCAACCTGAAGCTTTCTTT. This translates into CASSFPGQQPEAFF.

The rearrangement joins TRBV5-1 to TRBJ1-6; no clear D gene. Trimming took off 0 bases at V and 6 bases at J, with 7 bases between the two ends. Germline lookup yields CDR1 SGHRS and CDR2 YFSETQ. The CDR3 is 14 residues long. CDR3 in DNA: TGCGCCAGCAGCTTGGACGGAACTAATTCACCCCTCCACTTT. It specifies CASSLDGTNSPLHF.

The chain joins TRBV2 to TRBJ2-7; 9 bases map to TRBD1. The trim removed 7 bases at V and 0 bases at J, leaving 19 bases unmatched. Looked up from germline, CDR1 is SNHLY and CDR2 is FYNNEI. This CDR3 has 19 amino acids. CDR3 amino acids: CASTYSGTGTVPLSYEQYF. As DNA, the CDR3 is TGTGCCAGCACCTACTCCGGGACAGGGACTGTTCCTCTCTCCTACGAGCAGTACTTC.

This clone was found a few times. This chain connects TRBV6-1 to TRBJ2-2, with D unclear. The ends were cut back, 4 bases at V and 6 bases at J, with 3 bases in the middle. Germline V lookup: CDR1 MNHNS, CDR2 SASEGT. The length of the CDR3 is 11 residues. CDR3 loop: CASSVAGELFF. In nucleotides, the CDR3 is TGTGCCAGCAGTGTCGCCGGGGAGCTGTTTTTT.

The chain links TRBV29-1 to TRBJ2-5, with D maybe TRBD1 (6 bases). The CDR3 loop spans 12 amino acids. Per germline, CDR1 SQVTM and CDR2 ANQGSEA. V was cut by 3 bases and J by 5 bases, with 10 bases left in between. The CDR3 spells CSVDRGGETQYF. CDR3 nucleotide sequence: TGCAGCGTTGACAGGGGTGGGGAGACCCAGTACTTC.

The chain recombines TRBV29-1 with TRBJ1-2, with 7 bases identical to TRBD1. V shed 4 bases, J shed 3 bases, and the junction held 8 bases outside the gene matches. The CDR3 covers 14 residues. Germline lookup yields CDR1 SQVTM and CDR2 ANQGSEA. CDR3: CSVVGGGLDYGYTF. The CDR3 region has the DNA TGCAGCGTTGTAGGAGGGGGCCTCGACTATGGCTACACCTTC.

The CDR3 region has the DNA TGCAGTGCGGACAGGGTATCGGGCTACACCTTC. It yields the protein CSADRVSGYTF. The chain couples TRBV20-1 to TRBJ1-2, with TRBD1 identical over 8 bases. V trimming: 6 bases; J trimming: 8 bases; junction bases outside the gene matches: 5. This CDR3 comprises 11 residues. Germline CDR1 is DFQATT and CDR2 is SNEGSKA (reference sequence).

The chain couples TRBV20-1 to TRBJ2-1, with a tentative D call TRBD1 (5 bases). This CDR3 region has 11 residues. From germline, CDR1 is DFQATT and CDR2 SNEGSKA (reference sequence). Deletions cut 6 bases from V and 9 bases from J, with 12 bases between. DNA for the CDR3: TGCAGTGCGAAATTCCAGGGTGAGCAGTTCTTC. This codes for CSAKFQGEQFF.

This clone turned up a few times. The CDR3 sequence is CASSEDRGYGYTF. The CDR3 nucleotides are TGTGCCAGCAGTGAGGACAGGGGCTATGGCTACACCTTC. The chain joins TRBV2 to TRBJ1-2; TRBD1 matches 9 bases. Losses at the gene ends were 3 bases for V and 4 bases for J; bases not matched to a gene: 0. The CDR3 has 13 residues. The germline V gene has CDR1 SNHLY and CDR2 FYNNEI.

V usage is TRBV9 and J usage is TRBJ1-1, with no clear D. In germline, CDR1 is SGDLS, CDR2 YYNGEE. V was shortened by 0 bases and J by 1 base, with 4 bases between the two germline ends. The CDR3 runs to 13 residues. The CDR3, as DNA: TGTGCCAGCAGCGTAGAAAGGAACACTGAAGCTTTCTTT. This encodes CASSVERNTEAFF.

The sample holds one count of this clone. The chain links TRBV5-1 to TRBJ1-1; perhaps TRBD1 as D (6 bases). The germline V gene encodes CDR1 SGHRS and CDR2 YFSETQ. V lost 0 bases and J 4 bases, leaving 13 bases between the germline ends. This CDR3 comprises 15 residues. CDR3 sequence (DNA): TGCGCCAGCAGCTTGGACGGCAGGGGAAGCACTGAAGCTTTCTTT. Its protein is CASSLDGRGSTEAFF.

The chain uses TRBV5-1 and TRBJ2-7, with TRBD2 matching over 7 bases. Trimming removed 0 bases from V and 0 bases from J; junction bases left unmatched: 0. Germline-derived CDR1 and CDR2 are SGHRS and YFSETQ. The CDR3 spans 14 residues. CDR3 loop: CASSLGGSSYEQYF. For the CDR3, the DNA is TGCGCCAGCAGCTTGGGCGGGAGCTCCTACGAGCAGTACTTC.